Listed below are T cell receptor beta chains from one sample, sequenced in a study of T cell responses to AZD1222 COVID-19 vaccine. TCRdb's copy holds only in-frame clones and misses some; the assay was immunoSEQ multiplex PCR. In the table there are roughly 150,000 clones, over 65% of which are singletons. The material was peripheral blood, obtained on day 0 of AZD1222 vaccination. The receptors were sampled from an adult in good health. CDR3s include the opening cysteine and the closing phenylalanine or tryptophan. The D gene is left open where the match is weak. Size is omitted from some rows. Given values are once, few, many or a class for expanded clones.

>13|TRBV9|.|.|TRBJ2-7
TGTGCCAGCAGCGTAGTAGGGGCTAGCGAGCAGTACTTC
CASSVVGASEQYF
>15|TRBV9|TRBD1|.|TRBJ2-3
TGTGCCAGCAGCGTAGTTGACAGGGAGACAGATACGCAGTATTTT
CASSVVDRETDTQYF
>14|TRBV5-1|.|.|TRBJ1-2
TGCGCCAGCAGCTTGGGTCGGGGCCGTGATGGCTACACCTTC
CASSLGRGRDGYTF
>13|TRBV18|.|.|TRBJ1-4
TGTGCCAGCTCACCGAGGGGGATAGAAAAACTGTTTTTT
CASSPRGIEKLFF
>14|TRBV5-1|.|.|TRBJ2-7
TGCGCCAGCAGCGGGGGAGCGTTCTCCTACGAGCAGTACTTC
CASSGGAFSYEQYF
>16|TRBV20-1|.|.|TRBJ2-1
TGCAGTGCTAGTTCCGGGGGACATAGCTCCTACAATGAGCAGTTCTTC
CSASSGGHSSYNEQFF
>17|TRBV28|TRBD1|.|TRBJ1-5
TGTGCCAGCAGTCCCTGGGGACAGATCTATAGCAATCAGCCCCAGCATTTT
CASSPWGQIYSNQPQHF
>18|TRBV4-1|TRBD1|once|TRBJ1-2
TGCGCCAGCAGCCAAGATACGGCGGGGGCAGGGGGAATTGGTGGCTACACCTTC
CASSQDTAGAGGIGGYTF
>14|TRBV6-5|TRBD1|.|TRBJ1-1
TGTGCCAGCAGGCCGGACAGGGGGTTCACTGAAGCTTTCTTT
CASRPDRGFTEAFF
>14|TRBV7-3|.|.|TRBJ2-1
TGTGCCAGCAGCCCAGAATACTCCTACAATGAGCAGTTCTTC
CASSPEYSYNEQFF
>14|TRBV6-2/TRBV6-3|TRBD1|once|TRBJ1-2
TGTGCCAGCAGTTCCCTTACAGGGGGCAGGGGCTACACCTTC
CASSSLTGGRGYTF
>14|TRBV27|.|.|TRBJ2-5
TGTGCCAGCAGTTTATTAGGGAGGGGGGAGACCCAGTACTTC
CASSLLGRGETQYF
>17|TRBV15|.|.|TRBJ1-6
TGTGCCACCAGCAGAGAGACGGGGTTTTTAGATAATTCACCCCTCCACTTT
CATSRETGFLDNSPLHF
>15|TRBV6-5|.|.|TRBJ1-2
TGTGCCAGCACCGAAGGAGGGGCCACACCCTATGGCTACACCTTC
CASTEGGATPYGYTF
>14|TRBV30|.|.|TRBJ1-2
TGTGCCTGGACGGGAGCAGGAGGGGACTATGGCTACACCTTC
CAWTGAGGDYGYTF
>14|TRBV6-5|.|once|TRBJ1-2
TGTGCCAGCAGTTACCTCGGCACAGGGAAGGGCTACACCTTC
CASSYLGTGKGYTF
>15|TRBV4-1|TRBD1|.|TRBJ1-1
TGCGCCAGCAGCCAAAATCCGGGACAGAGCACTGAAGCTTTCTTT
CASSQNPGQSTEAFF
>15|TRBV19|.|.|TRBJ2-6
TGTGCCAGTAGTATTCCCCGGTCTGGGGCCAACGTCCTGACTTTC
CASSIPRSGANVLTF
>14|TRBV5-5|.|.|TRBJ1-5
TGTGCCAGCAGTCGTGACAGTAGCAATCAGCCCCAGCATTTT
CASSRDSSNQPQHF
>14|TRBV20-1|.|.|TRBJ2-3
TGCAGTGCTAGTTTTGCGGGGTTGACAGATACGCAGTATTTT
CSASFAGLTDTQYF
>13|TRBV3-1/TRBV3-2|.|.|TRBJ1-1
TGTGCCAGCGGCTACAGGGAAAACGCTGAAGCTTTCTTT
CASGYRENAEAFF
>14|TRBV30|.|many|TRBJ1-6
TGTGCCTGGAGGTTGGGACACAATAATTCACCCCTCCACTTT
CAWRLGHNNSPLHF
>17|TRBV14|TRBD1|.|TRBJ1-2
TGTGCCAGCAGCCAAAGGGCAGGGGGCCTACCTAACTATGGCTACACCTTC
CASSQRAGGLPNYGYTF
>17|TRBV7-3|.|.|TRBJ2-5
TGTGCCAGCAGCTTAATGATCGGGGGAGATACGGGAGAGACCCAGTACTTC
CASSLMIGGDTGETQYF
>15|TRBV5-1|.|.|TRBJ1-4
TGCGCCAGCAGCTACGGACGGCTCACGAATGAAAAACTGTTTTTT
CASSYGRLTNEKLFF
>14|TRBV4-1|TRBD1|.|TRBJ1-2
TGCGCCAGCAGCCTCGGACAGGGGGCCTATGGCTACACCTTC
CASSLGQGAYGYTF
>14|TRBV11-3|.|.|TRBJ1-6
TGTGCCAGCAGCCAGGGGCCGGGGGGCTCACCCCTCCACTTT
CASSQGPGGSPLHF